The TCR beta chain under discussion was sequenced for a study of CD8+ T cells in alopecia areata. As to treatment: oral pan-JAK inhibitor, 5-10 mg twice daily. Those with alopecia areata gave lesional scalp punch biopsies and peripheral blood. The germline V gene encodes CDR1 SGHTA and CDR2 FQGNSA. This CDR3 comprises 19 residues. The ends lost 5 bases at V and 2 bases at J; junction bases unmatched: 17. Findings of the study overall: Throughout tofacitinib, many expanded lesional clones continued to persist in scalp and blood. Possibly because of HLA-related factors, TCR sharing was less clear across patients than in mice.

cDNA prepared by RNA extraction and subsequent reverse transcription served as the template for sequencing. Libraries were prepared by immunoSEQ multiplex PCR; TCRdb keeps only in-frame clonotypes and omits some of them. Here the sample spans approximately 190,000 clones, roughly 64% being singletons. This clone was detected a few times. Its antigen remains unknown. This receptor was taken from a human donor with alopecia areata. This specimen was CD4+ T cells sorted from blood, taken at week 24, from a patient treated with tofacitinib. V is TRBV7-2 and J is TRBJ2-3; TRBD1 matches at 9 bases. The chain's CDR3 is CASSRTGVTRPSLTDTQYF. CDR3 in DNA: TGTGCCAGCAGCCGGACAGGGGTGACTCGCCCCAGTCTCACAGATACGCAGTATTTT.